This T cell receptor beta chain was identified in a study of CD8 T cells in ankylosing spondylitis. This clonotype was recorded a few times. Being one base from a much bigger clone, this may be a read error. Making the TCR beta libraries involved quantitative 5'-RACE with molecular barcodes. TCRdb redid the calling of the 5' RACE reads with MiXCR, one entry per CDR3 protein. The profile shows about 260,000 distinct CDR3 sequences, roughly a quarter of them singletons. The specimen sequenced was blood, either unsorted or a sorted T cell fraction (not recorded which). The sequence came from a male donor with ankylosing spondylitis or in good health (not recorded which).

CDR3 DNA: TGTGCCAGCAGCTCATTCACAGATACGCAGTATTTT. Its protein product is CASSSFTDTQYF. This chain connects TRBV7-2 to TRBJ2-3, with D hard to call. The CDR3 spans 12 residues. From germline, CDR1 is SGHTA and CDR2 FQGNSA. V lost 4 bases to trimming and J lost 2 bases, with 4 bases between them.